The clone carrying this T cell receptor beta chain has only a few counts. Its matching antigen is unknown. These data originate in a study of PD-1 blockade in classical Hodgkin lymphoma. No patient escaped relapse after autologous stem cell transplantation, and brentuximab vedotin exposure varied. Clones were read by immunoSEQ multiplex PCR, and TCRdb kept only the in-frame ones, dropping some. This sample has approximately 99,000 clones; 80% to 90% occur once, and the top ten carry under 20%. Study-wide results and caveats: Prior therapy or disease activity may underlie the repertoire differences, whose causes remain undefined.

The sequencing here drew on peripheral blood mononuclear cells (PBMCs), taken before the second cycle of nivolumab. The receptor comes from a human donor with classical Hodgkin lymphoma.

The CDR3 loop is CASSPITFSSYEQYF. CDR3 nucleotide sequence: TGTGCCAGCTCACCCATAACGTTCAGCTCCTACGAGCAGTACTTC. This sequence joins TRBV18 and TRBJ2-7; D remains unclear. Per germline, CDR1 KGHSH and CDR2 LQKENI. V was clipped by 3 bases and J by 0 bases, with 12 bases between them. This CDR3 has 15 residues.